Shown below are 10 T cell receptor beta chains from a single sample sequenced in a study of monozygotic twins with cystic fibrosis. Produced via immunoSEQ multiplex PCR; TCRdb's table is partial and in-frame only. The sample has more than 9,500 clones, approximately 90% seen once. Sequencing input: blood. These receptors all stem from a boy aged 2 to 9 with cystic fibrosis.

The chain uses TRBV19 and TRBJ1-2, with TRBD1 as a possible D gene (6 bases). Trimming took off 10 bases at V and 8 bases at J, with 17 bases between the two ends. The CDR3 totals 12 residues. Germline lookup yields CDR1 LNHDA and CDR2 SQIVND (reference sequence). The CDR3 nucleotides read TGTGCCACCTTCACGGGGGCCGGAGGCTACACCTTC. This encodes CATFTGAGGYTF. Full variable domain (missing parts from reference TRBV19 and TRBJ1-2): DGGITQSPKYLFRKEGQNVTLSCEQNLNHDAMYWYRQDPGQGLRLIYYSQIVNDFQKGDIAEGYSVSREKKESFPLTVTSAQKNPTAFYLCATFTGAGGYTFGSGTRLTVV.

This chain joins TRBV11-2 and TRBJ2-7; D call uncertain. The germline CDR1 and CDR2 sequences are SGHAT and FQNNGV. V lost 4 bases and J lost 2, with 15 bases in between. The length of the CDR3 is 15 residues. This CDR3 is CASSSRQTRAYEQYV. CDR3 DNA: TGTGCCAGCAGCTCGCGGCAGACTCGGGCCTACGAGCAGTACGTC.

This chain uses TRBV2 with TRBJ2-7; TRBD1 is a possible D gene (6 bases). The germline V gene has CDR1 SNHLY and CDR2 FYNNEI. V was clipped by 0 bases and J by 9 bases, with 9 bases between them. The CDR3 has 12 residues. The DNA of the CDR3 is TGTGCCAGCAGTGAAGCGGACAGAAGGCAGTACGTC. This codes for CASSEADRRQYV.

This clone has a single count. V gene TRBV5-5 combines with J gene TRBJ2-3, with TRBD2 identical over 14 bases. CDR3 length: 17 residues. CDR1 is SGHKS, CDR2 YYEKEE, per germline (reference sequence). Trimming removed 5 bases from V and 3 bases from J; junction bases left unmatched: 8. The CDR3: CASRYGLAGGETDTQYF. The CDR3 coding sequence is TGTGCCAGCAGATACGGACTAGCGGGGGGAGAGACAGATACGCAGTATTTT.

The sample holds a few counts of this clone. The chain couples TRBV7-9 to TRBJ1-1; no clear D gene. The germline V and J ends were trimmed by 4 bases and 1 base, with 13 bases remaining between them. Germline lookup yields CDR1 SEHNR and CDR2 FQNEAQ (reference sequence). This CDR3 has 15 amino acids. The CDR3 DNA is TGTGCCAGCAGCTCCAGGTTACCGGGGAACACTGAAGCTTTCTTT. Translating gives CASSSRLPGNTEAFF.

The chain employs TRBV30 and TRBJ2-5, with D possibly matching TRBD1 (5 bases). The J call is in doubt because the DNA end fits TRBJ2-7 better. The CDR3 spans 14 residues. Germline V gives CDR1 GTSNPN, CDR2 SVGIG (reference sequence). The CDR3 nucleotides are TGTGCCTGGCAGGGCCTGGAAGGAGCCTACGAGCAGTACTTC. Translation gives CAWQGLEGAYEQYF.

This clone was observed once. The chain carries TRBV6-1 and TRBJ2-3; D uncertain. V lost 1 base to trimming and J lost 9 bases, with 5 bases between them. The CDR3 contains 11 residues. The germline CDR1 and CDR2 sequences are MNHNS and SASEGT. The CDR3 loop is CASSEGPTQYF. The CDR3 DNA follows: TGTGCCAGCAGTGAAGGGCCCACGCAGTATTTT.

V is TRBV2 and J is TRBJ1-1; D possibly corresponds to TRBD1 (6 bases). V lost 6 bases and J lost 9, with 20 bases in between. Germline CDR1 reads SNHLY; CDR2 reads FYNNEI. The CDR3 consists of 14 residues. For the CDR3, the DNA is TGTGCCAGCAGGGGTGCGGGGCAGGGGCCGCAAGCTTTCTTT. Translated: CASRGAGQGPQAFF. Complete variable domain (other parts from reference TRBV2 and TRBJ1-1): EPEVTQTPSHQVTQMGQEVILRCVPISNHLYFYWYRQILGQKVEFLVSFYNNEISEKSEIFDDQFSVERPDGSNFTLKIRSTKLEDSAMYFCASRGAGQGPQAFFGQGTRLTVV.

The rearrangement links TRBV29-1 to TRBJ2-1, with D uncertain. CDR1 and CDR2 (germline): SQVTM, ANQGSEA. The V and J ends lost 6 bases and 5 bases respectively, with 14 bases between them. This CDR3 contains 13 residues. For the CDR3, the DNA is TGCAGCGTAGCGACTCGGTTGGACAATGAGCAGTTCTTC. Translation: CSVATRLDNEQFF.

The V gene is TRBV7-2, the J gene TRBJ2-7, with TRBD2 identical over 9 bases. This CDR3 comprises 16 residues. Germline CDR1 is SGHTA and CDR2 is FQGNSA. Trimming took 0 bases from V and 0 from J; bases not matched to a gene: 3. CDR3 DNA: TGTGCCAGCAGCTTAGCTGGCGGGGGGGTCTCCTACGAGCAGTACTTC. It specifies CASSLAGGGVSYEQYF. Full variable domain (outside the CDR3, taken from reference TRBV7-2 and TRBJ2-7): GAGVSQSPSNKVTEKGKDVELRCDPISGHTALYWYRQSLGQGLEFLIYFQGNSAPDKSGLPSDRFSAERTGGSVSTLTIQRTQQEDSAVYLCASSLAGGGVSYEQYFGPGTRLTVT.